This TCR beta chain appears in the sequencing data of a study of T cell repertoires in cytomegalovirus infection. Study information: CMV infection and matching HLA type were both indicated by public TCR beta signatures.

TCRdb re-called the reads with MiXCR, one entry per CDR3 protein. The sample yields about 210,000 distinct CDR3 sequences, 6% to 8% seen once. Study results and caveats: Clonotypes of TCR beta that were HLA-C-restricted and CMV-specific dominated the ex vivo response. Summed frequency of public TCR beta families distinguished CMV carriers with the relevant HLA.

Only a few counts were recorded for this clonotype. Antigen: not known. The length of the CDR3 is 15 residues. CDR1 and CDR2 (germline): SGHRS, YFSETQ. The junction had 7 bases not matched to a gene; V was cut back by 4 bases and J by 7 bases. This chain joins TRBV5-1 and TRBJ2-4; the match to TRBD2 covers 11 bases. Sequenced sample: PBMCs. The TCR was taken from a human donor in good health (CMV status not recorded). Some clones in this sample may be carry-over from other donors' samples. The DNA for the CDR3 is TGCGCCAGCAGCCGAGTAGCGGGGGGGCAGAACATTCAGTACTTC. Its protein is CASSRVAGGQNIQYF.